These T cell receptor beta chains were read from a single sample in a study of blood T cells in healthy people across ages. TCRdb redid the calling of the 5' RACE reads with MiXCR, one entry per CDR3 protein. The sample consists of around 800,000 distinct CDR3 sequences, around 24% of them appearing once. Another study also made use of these data, one on T cells of mothers and their children.

The sequenced sample was blood. All receptors come from a boy aged 5-17 years in good health. The CDR3 runs from the conserved cysteine through the conserved F or W. The order of the fields is J gene, V gene, clone size, CDR3 protein. Some rows mark clone size as missing; the rest say once, few, many or name a class of expanded clone.

NA,TRBV7-9,NA,CASSLGTTIDEQYF
TRBJ2-5,TRBV7-2,NA,CASSNPRSVGTQYF
TRBJ1-5,TRBV20-1,few,CSAREPGGIDQPQHF
TRBJ1-2,TRBV7-9,few,CASSLAERAGYGYTF
TRBJ1-2,TRBV28,NA,CASSSWLTNYGYTF
TRBJ2-5,TRBV28,NA,CASSPDDRQPRF
TRBJ2-3,TRBV3-1,few,CASSQASDNTDTQYF
TRBJ2-5,TRBV20-1,NA,CSARVLAGGFETQYF
TRBJ2-6,TRBV28,NA,CASSPKGLVISGANVLTF
TRBJ2-1,TRBV11-2,NA,CASSPAEYNEQFF
TRBJ2-7,TRBV20-1,few,CSARRDREHEQYF
TRBJ2-3,TRBV20-1,few,CSAPERGGTDTQYF
TRBJ1-3,TRBV20-1,few,CSATRQGGGNTIYF
TRBJ1-4,TRBV29-1,NA,CSVEVGTVNEKLFF
TRBJ1-3,TRBV15,once,CATSKRPQGRNGNTIYF
TRBJ1-5,TRBV6-5,NA,CASSSGFQPQHF
TRBJ2-2,TRBV12-3/TRBV12-4,few,CASNPHGPGELFF
TRBJ1-6,TRBV28,few,CASSFQGQGSSYNSPLHF
TRBJ1-3,TRBV11-2,NA,CASSSSAGSYGNTIYF
TRBJ2-1,TRBV11-2,few,CASRGGQGGNDNEQFF
TRBJ2-5,TRBV20-1,once,CSARPGQGWVETQYF
TRBJ1-4,TRBV9,NA,CASSVAGTGEKLFF
TRBJ2-7,TRBV7-2,NA,CASSPPGVAGASYEQYF
TRBJ1-1,TRBV6-5,few,CASRTGSLTEAFF
TRBJ2-5,TRBV15,few,CATSRLGTKQTQYF
TRBJ1-2,TRBV10-3,few,CAISESLTSYGYTF
TRBJ2-5,TRBV18,NA,CASSPQNWETQYF
TRBJ2-1,TRBV18,NA,CASSPRTRQSYNEQFF
TRBJ1-2,TRBV20-1,NA,CSARIGTGHGYTF
TRBJ2-2,TRBV20-1,once,CSASGQGMNTGELFF
TRBJ1-1,TRBV5-1,NA,CASTTLGPNTEAFF
TRBJ2-7,TRBV2,few,CASSETAEQYF
TRBJ2-5,TRBV29-1,NA,CSTGGTGETQYF
TRBJ2-7,TRBV9,NA,CASSPWGRQTSYEQYF
NA,TRBV28,NA,CASSKGTSGAGEQYF
TRBJ2-7,TRBV7-6,NA,CASSRLPGPGGNEQYF
TRBJ2-3,TRBV27,NA,CASSLKWTSTDTQYF
TRBJ2-1,TRBV20-1,once,CSARRRANGQFF
TRBJ1-1,TRBV7-9,NA,CASSPPSTLNTEAFF
TRBJ2-1,TRBV5-1,once,CASSPRRYSYNEQFF
TRBJ2-4,TRBV3-1,NA,CASSQDWAGEAKNIQYF
TRBJ1-2,TRBV20-1,NA,CSAREKGAGYGHTF
TRBJ2-5,TRBV5-1,few,CASSPAEVQYF